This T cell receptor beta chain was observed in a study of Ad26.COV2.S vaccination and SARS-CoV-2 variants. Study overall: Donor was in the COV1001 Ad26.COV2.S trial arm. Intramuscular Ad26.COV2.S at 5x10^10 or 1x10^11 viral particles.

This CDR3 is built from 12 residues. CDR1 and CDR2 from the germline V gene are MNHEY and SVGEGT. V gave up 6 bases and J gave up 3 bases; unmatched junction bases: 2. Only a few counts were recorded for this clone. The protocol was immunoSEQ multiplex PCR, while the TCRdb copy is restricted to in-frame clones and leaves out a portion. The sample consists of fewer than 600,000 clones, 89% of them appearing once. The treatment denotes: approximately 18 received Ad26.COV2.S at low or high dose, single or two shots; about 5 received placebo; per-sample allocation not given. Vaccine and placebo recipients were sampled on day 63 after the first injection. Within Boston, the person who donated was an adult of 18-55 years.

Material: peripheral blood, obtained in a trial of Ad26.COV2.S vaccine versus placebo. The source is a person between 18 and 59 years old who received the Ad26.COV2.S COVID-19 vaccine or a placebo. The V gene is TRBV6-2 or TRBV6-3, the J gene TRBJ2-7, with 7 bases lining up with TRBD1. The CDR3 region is CASSPGGYEQYF. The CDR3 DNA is TGTGCCAGCAGCCCAGGGGGCTACGAGCAGTACTTC.